Below are 29 T cell receptor beta chains sequenced from a single sample in a study of blood T cell repertoires in COVID-19. TCRdb's copy holds only in-frame clones and misses some; the assay was immunoSEQ multiplex PCR. The sample carries about 73,000 clones, about four fifths recorded once. Sequenced material: peripheral blood. Receptors were obtained from a human donor in a cohort sampled during active COVID-19.

J is TRBJ1-4 and V is TRBV5-6, with 7 nucleotides matching TRBD1. The ends lost 2 bases at V and 8 bases at J; junction bases unmatched: 6. From germline, CDR1 is SGHDT and CDR2 YYEEEE. CDR3 length equals 14 residues. The CDR3 DNA is TGTGCCAGCAGCTTAAACAGGGGAAGCGAAAAACTGTTTTTT. This codes for CASSLNRGSEKLFF.

This sequence joins TRBV9 and TRBJ1-4; D possibly corresponds to TRBD1 (6 bases). Germline V CDR1 and CDR2: SGDLS, YYNGEE. V was pared by 6 bases and J by 1 base, with 13 bases between. This CDR3 contains 15 residues. The CDR3 DNA follows: TGTGCCAGCACGCCCGGGGACATAACTAATGAAAAACTGTTTTTT. As protein: CASTPGDITNEKLFF.

The chain carries TRBV5-1 and TRBJ1-6; tentative D call: TRBD1 (6 bases). Trimming took 4 bases from V and 10 from J, leaving 15 bases between them. The CDR3 covers 14 residues. CDR1 and CDR2 from the germline V gene are SGHRS and YFSETQ. CDR3 loop: CASSPEGGRSPLHF. CDR3 nucleotide sequence: TGCGCCAGCAGCCCGGAGGGGGGGCGGTCACCCCTCCACTTT.

There are a few counts of this clone. The chain couples TRBV5-4 to TRBJ1-2, with TRBD1 identical over 7 bases. Trimming took 3 bases from V and 4 from J; bases not matched to a gene: 6. Germline V gene data show CDR1 as SGHNT and CDR2 as YYREEE (reference sequence). The CDR3 covers 14 residues. CDR3 region: CASSSDRAGYGYTF. The DNA of the CDR3 is TGTGCCAGCAGCTCCGACAGGGCCGGCTATGGCTACACCTTC.

The gene calls are TRBV7-9 and TRBJ2-1; D remains ambiguous. Germline V lookup: CDR1 SEHNR, CDR2 FQNEAQ (reference sequence). This CDR3 is 10 amino acids long. V was shortened by 3 bases and J by 10 bases, with 4 bases between the two germline ends. The CDR3 region is CASSFSEQFF. CDR3 DNA: TGTGCCAGCAGCTTTAGCGAGCAGTTCTTC.

The chain carries TRBV4-1 and TRBJ2-7, with D unresolved. V lost 0 bases and J lost 2, with 8 bases in between. Germline values: CDR1 MGHRA, CDR2 YSYEKL. CDR3 length: 14 amino acids. This chain's CDR3 is CASSQDRQAYEQYF. CDR3 coding DNA: TGCGCCAGCAGCCAAGATCGGCAGGCCTACGAGCAGTACTTC.

For this clone: The germline gene is not matched at one end of the junction; a read error may be the cause. The V and J genes are TRBV3-1 (or the pseudogene TRBV3-2) and TRBJ1-1, with TRBD1 identical over 9 bases. This CDR3 spans 13 amino acids. Germline lookup yields CDR1 LGHDT and CDR2 YNNKEL (reference sequence). The CDR3 sequence is CASSLAGTGPKTF. CDR3 sequence (DNA): TGTGCCAGCAGCTTAGCAGGGACAGGGCCTAAAACCTTT.

This clone turned up a few times. The chain links TRBV19 to TRBJ1-2; D is undetermined. Deletions cut 6 bases from V and 3 bases from J, with 20 bases between. Per the germline V gene, CDR1 is LNHDA and CDR2 is SQIVND (reference sequence). This CDR3 has 16 residues. In DNA, the CDR3 is TGTGCCAGTAGCTCCTCCCTCGGGAATTACCACTATGGCTACACCTTC. Amino acid sequence: CASSSSLGNYHYGYTF.

The J gene is TRBJ2-3, the V gene TRBV11-2, with 11 nucleotides matching TRBD2. The CDR3 is made up of 16 amino acids. Unmatched junction bases numbered 4, after V lost 1 base and J lost 4 bases. Germline CDR1 and CDR2: SGHAT and FQNNGV. The CDR3 coding sequence is TGTGCCAGCAGCTTAGTTAGCGGGGGGGCATCAGATACGCAGTATTTT. It specifies CASSLVSGGASDTQYF.

J is TRBJ2-5 and V is TRBV5-1; TRBD1 matches at 7 bases. Germline CDR1 reads SGHRS; CDR2 reads YFSETQ. This CDR3 region has 15 residues. V lost 5 bases, J lost 4 bases, and 11 bases stayed unmatched. The CDR3 DNA follows: TGCGCCAGCAGGGTCGACAGGGTGGGTGGAGAGACCCAGTACTTC. This translates into CASRVDRVGGETQYF.

The CDR3 DNA follows: TGCAGTGCTAGTGAGACCCGCCAGGGTTGGTACTCGAACACTGAAGCTTTCTTT. Its protein product is CSASETRQGWYSNTEAFF. The rearrangement links TRBV20-1 to TRBJ1-1; D may be TRBD1 (5 bases). V was shortened by 3 bases and J by 1 base, with 24 bases between the two germline ends. Germline CDR1 DFQATT, CDR2 SNEGSKA (reference sequence). The CDR3 loop spans 18 amino acids.

This rearrangement joins TRBV10-3 to TRBJ2-5; 9 positions agree with TRBD1. V dropped 11 bases and J dropped 4; count of bases not matched to a gene: 14. This CDR3 spans 15 amino acids. Germline CDR1 and CDR2: ENHRY and SYGVKD. This CDR3 is CASEPGQGASETQYF. As DNA, the CDR3 is TGTGCCTCTGAACCGGGACAGGGAGCTTCAGAGACCCAGTACTTC.

In this sample, this clone turned up a few times. The chain links TRBV19 to TRBJ1-2; TRBD1 matches 8 bases. The V gene end was trimmed by 11 bases and the J gene end by 5 bases; junction bases not matched to a gene: 7. The CDR3 sequence is 12 residues long. CDR1 LNHDA and CDR2 SQIVND come from the germline V gene (reference sequence). The CDR3 spells CASYTGGYGYTF. The CDR3 bases are TGTGCCTCATATACAGGGGGTTATGGCTACACCTTC.

The V call is TRBV2, the J call TRBJ1-5; 8 bases fit TRBD1. J gave up 0 bases and V 2 bases, and 9 bases lay outside the gene matches. The length of the CDR3 is 18 residues. Germline V CDR1 and CDR2: SNHLY, FYNNEI. CDR3 sequence (DNA): TGTGCCAGCAGTGAACGGGACAGGCCGATCTATAGCAATCAGCCCCAGCATTTT. It translates to CASSERDRPIYSNQPQHF.

The V gene is TRBV19, the J gene TRBJ1-1; the match to TRBD1 covers 7 bases. The germline gives CDR1 LNHDA, CDR2 SQIVND (reference sequence). The CDR3 is 12 residues long. After removal of 10 bases from V and 4 bases from J, the junction contained 6 bases not matched to a gene. In DNA, the CDR3 is TGTGCCACTAAGACAGGGCGCACTGAAGCTTTCTTT. Translating gives CATKTGRTEAFF. Together with reference TRBV19 and TRBJ1-1, the CDR3 gives the full variable domain: DGGITQSPKYLFRKEGQNVTLSCEQNLNHDAMYWYRQDPGQGLRLIYYSQIVNDFQKGDIAEGYSVSREKKESFPLTVTSAQKNPTAFYLCATKTGRTEAFFGQGTRLTVV.

This chain uses TRBV4-3 with TRBJ1-2; 9 bases align to TRBD1. From germline, CDR1 is LGHNA and CDR2 YSLEER. This CDR3 is built from 15 residues. V gave up 0 bases and J gave up 14 bases; unmatched junction bases: 13. DNA of the CDR3: TGCGCCAGCAGCCAAGATTTACGACAGGGGGATAGACAAACCTTC. Protein: CASSQDLRQGDRQTF.

The gene calls are TRBV11-1 and TRBJ1-1, with D possibly matching TRBD1 (6 bases). The CDR3 covers 14 residues. The germline V gene has CDR1 SGHAT and CDR2 FQDESV (reference sequence). The V gene lost 8 bases and the J gene lost 0 bases, with 13 bases spanning the gap. The CDR3 bases are TGTGCCAGCTTTGGACAGCTTATGAACACTGAAGCTTTCTTT. Translated: CASFGQLMNTEAFF.

The chain recombines TRBV12-3 or TRBV12-4 with TRBJ2-3; D gene ambiguous. This CDR3 region has 12 residues. The V gene lost 3 bases and the J gene lost 1 base, with 2 bases spanning the gap. The CDR3 DNA sequence: TGTGCCAGCAGTTTCGGCACAGATACGCAGTATTTT. Its translation: CASSFGTDTQYF.

The V call is TRBV2, the J call TRBJ2-7; perhaps TRBD1 as D (6 bases). Germline V CDR1 and CDR2: SNHLY, FYNNEI. Deletions cut 7 bases from V and 0 bases from J, with 16 bases between. This CDR3 region has 15 residues. DNA of the CDR3: TGTGCCAGCAATGGGAGACAGGTTAGCTCCTACGAGCAGTACTTC. It codes for CASNGRQVSSYEQYF.

This clone was seen only once. The V and J genes are TRBV28 and TRBJ2-7; TRBD1 is a possible D gene (6 bases). V was pared by 6 bases and J by 2 bases, with 11 bases between. Germline CDR1 reads MDHEN; CDR2 reads SYDVKM. The CDR3 runs to 13 residues. Here the CDR3 reads CASSQGPTYEQYF. Here the CDR3 DNA reads TGTGCCAGCAGCCAGGGGCCCACCTACGAGCAGTACTTC. Filled out from reference TRBV28 and TRBJ2-7, the complete variable domain reads DVKVTQSSRYLVKRTGEKVFLECVQDMDHENMFWYRQDPGLGLRLIYFSYDVKMKEKGDIPEGYSVSREKKERFSLILESASTNQTSMYLCASSQGPTYEQYFGPGTRLTVT.

The chain joins TRBV5-1 to TRBJ2-7; 8 bases align to TRBD2. Trimming removed 0 bases from V and 3 bases from J; junction bases left unmatched: 2. The CDR3 extends over 14 amino acids. Germline V gene lookup returns CDR1 SGHRS and CDR2 YFSETQ. The CDR3 nucleotides read TGCGCCAGCAGCTTGGGCGGGGGGAGCTACGAGCAGTACTTC. It is translated as CASSLGGGSYEQYF.

V gene TRBV27 combines with J gene TRBJ2-7; 8 positions agree with TRBD2. This CDR3 spans 17 amino acids. J gave up 2 bases and V 0 bases, and 9 bases lay outside the gene matches. Germline CDR1 and CDR2: MNHEY and SMNVEV (reference sequence). This CDR3 is CASSLSSGGGLPYEQYF. CDR3 nucleotides: TGTGCCAGCAGTTTATCCTCGGGCGGGGGGCTCCCCTACGAGCAGTACTTC.

This chain uses TRBV5-6 with TRBJ1-1; 9 bases are shared with TRBD1. Germline CDR1 and CDR2: SGHDT and YYEEEE. CDR3 length: 15 residues. V shed 4 bases and J 6 bases; nucleotides not matched to a gene: 10. The CDR3 loop reads CASSAQQGATAEAFF. CDR3 nucleotide sequence: TGTGCCAGCAGCGCCCAACAGGGGGCGACCGCTGAAGCTTTCTTT.

The sample holds a few counts of this clone. This chain connects TRBV24-1 to TRBJ2-3; no clear D gene. This CDR3 is 13 amino acids long. Trimming took 4 bases from V and 2 from J, leaving 6 bases between them. Germline V gives CDR1 KGHDR, CDR2 SFDVKD. This CDR3 reads CATSDAVTDTQYF. The CDR3 DNA is TGTGCCACCAGTGACGCGGTCACAGATACGCAGTATTTT.

This chain links TRBV9 with TRBJ2-2; maybe TRBD2 (6 bases). Trimming shortened V by 4 bases and J by 3 bases, and 19 bases separated the two germline ends. CDR1 and CDR2 (germline): SGDLS, YYNGEE. The CDR3 covers 17 residues. CDR3 sequence: CASSPDSLASHTGELFF. The CDR3 coding sequence is TGTGCCAGCAGCCCCGACTCACTAGCTTCCCACACCGGGGAGCTGTTTTTT.

This sequence joins TRBV27 and TRBJ2-3; TRBD1 aligns across 8 bases. Looked up from germline, CDR1 is MNHEY and CDR2 is SMNVEV (reference sequence). The trim removed 1 base at V and 1 base at J, leaving 1 base unmatched. The CDR3 is 15 amino acids. CDR3 sequence (DNA): TGTGCCAGCAGTTTATGGGACAGGCGCACAGATACGCAGTATTTT. Translation gives CASSLWDRRTDTQYF.

The gene calls are TRBV6-4 and TRBJ1-5; 11 nucleotides line up with TRBD1. Germline V lookup: CDR1 MRHNA, CDR2 SNTAGT. J was trimmed by 7 bases and V by 2 bases; bases with no gene match: 7. This CDR3 has 16 amino acids. The chain's CDR3 is CASSDPQDRGLQPQHF. The CDR3 DNA sequence: TGTGCCAGCAGTGACCCCCAGGACAGGGGGCTACAGCCCCAGCATTTT.

The genes are TRBV6-5 and TRBJ1-4; 7 bases fit TRBD1. There are 14 residues in the CDR3. In germline, CDR1 is MNHEY, CDR2 SVGAGI. V gave up 0 bases and J gave up 7 bases; unmatched junction bases: 2. The CDR3 coding sequence is TGTGCCAGCAGTTACTCGACAGGGCTTGAAAAACTGTTTTTT. Its protein product is CASSYSTGLEKLFF.

The chain combines TRBV6-6 with TRBJ1-2, with 10 positions matching TRBD1. The CDR3 is 14 residues long. Germline V lookup: CDR1 MNHNY, CDR2 SVGAGI (reference sequence). With 2 bases clipped from V and 6 bases from J, the junction kept 3 bases outside the gene matches. The CDR3 bases are TGTGCCAGCAGTTACGGGACAGGGGTGAATGGCTACACCTTC. It specifies CASSYGTGVNGYTF.